This T cell receptor (beta chain) was recorded in a study of cytomegalovirus exposure and HLA in healthy donors. Overall study results and limits: A highly shared variant cluster was judged a likely technical artifact.

In the case of this clone: Its antigen remains unidentified.

The CDR3 has 14 amino acids. Germline V CDR1 and CDR2: SGDLS, YYNGEE. V shed 2 bases and J shed 2 bases, with 8 bases lying between them. In the PCR, 60 Vbeta and 13 Jbeta primers were used. Only in-frame clones appear in the TCRdb table, and some are missing; sequencing was by immunoSEQ multiplex PCR. The sample carries about 90,000 clones, approximately 80% recorded once. Sequencing input: PBMCs. This TCR derives from a young man in good health and CMV-seronegative. The V gene is TRBV9, the J gene TRBJ1-5; tentative D call: TRBD1 (6 bases). CDR3 DNA sequence: TGTGCCAGCAGCGTGACAGGTGGCAATCAGCCCCAGCATTTT. It is translated as CASSVTGGNQPQHF.